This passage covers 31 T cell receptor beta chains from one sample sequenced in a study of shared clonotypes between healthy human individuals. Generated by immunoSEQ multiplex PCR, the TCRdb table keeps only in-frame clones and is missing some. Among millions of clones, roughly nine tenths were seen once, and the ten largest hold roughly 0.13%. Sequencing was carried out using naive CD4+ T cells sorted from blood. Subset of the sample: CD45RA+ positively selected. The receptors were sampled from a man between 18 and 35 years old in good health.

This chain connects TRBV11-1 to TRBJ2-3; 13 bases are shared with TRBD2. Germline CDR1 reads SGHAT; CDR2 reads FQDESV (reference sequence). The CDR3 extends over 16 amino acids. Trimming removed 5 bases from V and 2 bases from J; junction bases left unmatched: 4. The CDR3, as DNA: TGTGCCAGCAGCACTGGGACTAGCGGGGACACAGATACGCAGTATTTT. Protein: CASSTGTSGDTDTQYF.

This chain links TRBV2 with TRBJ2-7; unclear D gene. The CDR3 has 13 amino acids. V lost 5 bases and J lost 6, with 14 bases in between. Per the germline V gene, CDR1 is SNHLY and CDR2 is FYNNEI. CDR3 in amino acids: CASSSHYTSEQYF. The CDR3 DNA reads TGTGCCAGCAGTTCCCACTATACGAGCGAGCAGTACTTC.

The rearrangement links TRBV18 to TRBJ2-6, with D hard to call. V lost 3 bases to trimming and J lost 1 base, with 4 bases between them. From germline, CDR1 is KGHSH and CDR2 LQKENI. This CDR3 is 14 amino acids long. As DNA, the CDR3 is TGTGCCAGCTCACCGCGGTCTGGGGCCAACGTCCTGACTTTC. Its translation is CASSPRSGANVLTF.

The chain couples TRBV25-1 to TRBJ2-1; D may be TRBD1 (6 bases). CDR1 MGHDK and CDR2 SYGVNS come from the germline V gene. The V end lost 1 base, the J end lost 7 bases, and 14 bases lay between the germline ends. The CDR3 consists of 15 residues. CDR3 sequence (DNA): TGTGCCAGCAGTGAATCTTCAGGGGCGCGGAATGAGCAGTTCTTC. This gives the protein CASSESSGARNEQFF. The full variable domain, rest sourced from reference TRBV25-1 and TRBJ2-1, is EADIYQTPRYLVIGTGKKITLECSQTMGHDKMYWYQQDPGMELHLIHYSYGVNSTEKGDLSSESTVSRIRTEHFPLTLESARPSHTSQYLCASSESSGARNEQFFGPGTRLTVL.

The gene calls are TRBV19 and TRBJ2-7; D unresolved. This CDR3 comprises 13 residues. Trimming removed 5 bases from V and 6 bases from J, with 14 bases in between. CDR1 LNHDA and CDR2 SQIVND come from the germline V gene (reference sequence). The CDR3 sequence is CASSGLVGREQYF. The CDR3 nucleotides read TGTGCCAGTAGTGGGCTTGTGGGCCGCGAGCAGTACTTC.

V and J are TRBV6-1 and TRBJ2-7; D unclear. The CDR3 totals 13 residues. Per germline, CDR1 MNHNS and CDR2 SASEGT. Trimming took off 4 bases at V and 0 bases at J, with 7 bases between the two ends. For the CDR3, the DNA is TGTGCCAGCAGTGCCGGGCCCTCCTACGAGCAGTACTTC. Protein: CASSAGPSYEQYF.

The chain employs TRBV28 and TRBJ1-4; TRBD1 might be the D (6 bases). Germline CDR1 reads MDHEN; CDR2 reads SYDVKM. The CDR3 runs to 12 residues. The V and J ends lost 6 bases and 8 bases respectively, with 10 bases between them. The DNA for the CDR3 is TGTGCCAGCAGACAGGGCTACGAAAAACTGTTTTTT. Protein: CASRQGYEKLFF.

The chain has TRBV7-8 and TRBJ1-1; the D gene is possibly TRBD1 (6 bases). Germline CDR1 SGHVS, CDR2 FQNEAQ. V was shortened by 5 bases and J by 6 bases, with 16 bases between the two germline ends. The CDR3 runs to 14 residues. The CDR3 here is CASSPGHGSSEAFF. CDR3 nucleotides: TGTGCCAGCAGCCCGGGACATGGGAGTTCTGAAGCTTTCTTT.

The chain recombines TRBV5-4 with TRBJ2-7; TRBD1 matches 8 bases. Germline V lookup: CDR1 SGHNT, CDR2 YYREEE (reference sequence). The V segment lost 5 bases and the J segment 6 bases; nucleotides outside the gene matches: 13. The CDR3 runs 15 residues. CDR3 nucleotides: TGTGCCAGCAGTACTAGACAGGGGAACATATCCGAGCAGTACTTC. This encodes CASSTRQGNISEQYF.

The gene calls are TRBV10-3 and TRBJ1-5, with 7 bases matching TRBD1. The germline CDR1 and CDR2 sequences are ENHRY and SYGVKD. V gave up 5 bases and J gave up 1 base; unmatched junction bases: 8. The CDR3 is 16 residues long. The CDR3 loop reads CAISQTGPRSNQPQHF. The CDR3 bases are TGTGCCATCAGTCAGACAGGGCCAAGAAGCAATCAGCCCCAGCATTTT.

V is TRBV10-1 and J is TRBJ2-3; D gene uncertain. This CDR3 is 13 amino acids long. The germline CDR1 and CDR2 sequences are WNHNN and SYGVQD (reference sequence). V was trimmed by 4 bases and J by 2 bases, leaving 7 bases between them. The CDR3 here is CASSGESTDTQYF. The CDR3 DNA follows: TGCGCCAGCAGTGGGGAATCCACAGATACGCAGTATTTT.

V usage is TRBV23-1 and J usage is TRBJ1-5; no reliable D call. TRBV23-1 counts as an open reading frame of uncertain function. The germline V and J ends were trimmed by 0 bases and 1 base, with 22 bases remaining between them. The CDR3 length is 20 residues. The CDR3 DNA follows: TGCGCCAGCAGTCAATCATGCGTTGTGTCCGGCCCCCAGAGCAATCAGCCCCAGCATTTT. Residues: CASSQSCVVSGPQSNQPQHF.

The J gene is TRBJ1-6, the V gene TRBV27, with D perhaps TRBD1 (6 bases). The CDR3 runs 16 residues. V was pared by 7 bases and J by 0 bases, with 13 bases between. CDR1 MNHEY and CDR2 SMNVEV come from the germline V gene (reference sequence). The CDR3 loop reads CASKGGASSYNSPLHF. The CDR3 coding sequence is TGTGCCAGCAAAGGGGGAGCAAGCTCCTATAATTCACCCCTCCACTTT.

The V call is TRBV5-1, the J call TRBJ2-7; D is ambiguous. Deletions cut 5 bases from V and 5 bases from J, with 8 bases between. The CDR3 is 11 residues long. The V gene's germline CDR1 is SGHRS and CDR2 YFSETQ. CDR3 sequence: CASSYRDEQYF. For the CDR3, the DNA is TGCGCCAGCAGTTACCGGGACGAGCAGTACTTC.

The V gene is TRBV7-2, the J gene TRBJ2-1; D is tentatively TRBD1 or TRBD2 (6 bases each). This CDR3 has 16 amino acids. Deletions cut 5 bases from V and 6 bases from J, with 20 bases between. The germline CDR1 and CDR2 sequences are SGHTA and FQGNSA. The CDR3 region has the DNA TGTGCCAGCAGCCGCAGCCGGGGGCTGTCACCCAATGAGCAGTTCTTC. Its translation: CASSRSRGLSPNEQFF.

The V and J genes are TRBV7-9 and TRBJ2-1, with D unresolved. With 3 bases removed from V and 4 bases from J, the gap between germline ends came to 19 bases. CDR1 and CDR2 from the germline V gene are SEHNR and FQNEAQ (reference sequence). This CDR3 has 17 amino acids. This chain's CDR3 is CASSLSFGVGVYNEQFF. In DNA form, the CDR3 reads TGTGCCAGCAGCTTGAGTTTCGGAGTTGGGGTGTACAATGAGCAGTTCTTC. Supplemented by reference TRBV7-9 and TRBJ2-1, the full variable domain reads DTGVSQNPRHKITKRGQNVTFRCDPISEHNRLYWYRQTLGQGPEFLTYFQNEAQLEKSRLLSDRFSAERPKGSFSTLEIQRTEQGDSAMYLCASSLSFGVGVYNEQFFGPGTRLTVL.

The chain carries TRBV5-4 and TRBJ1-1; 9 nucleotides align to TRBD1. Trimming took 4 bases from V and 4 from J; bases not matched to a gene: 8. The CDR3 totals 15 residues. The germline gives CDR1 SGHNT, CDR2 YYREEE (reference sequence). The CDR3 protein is CASSTGGQGITEAFF. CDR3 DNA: TGTGCCAGCAGCACGGGGGGACAGGGAATCACTGAAGCTTTCTTT.

The CDR3 here is CASSPDGVAKNIQYF. The DNA for the CDR3 is TGTGCCAGTAGCCCCGACGGGGTAGCCAAAAACATTCAGTACTTC. The chain links TRBV19 to TRBJ2-4; D might be TRBD2 (5 bases). V was clipped by 6 bases and J by 0 bases, with 12 bases between them. The CDR3 contains 15 residues. Germline V gene sequence: CDR1 LNHDA, CDR2 SQIVND (reference sequence).

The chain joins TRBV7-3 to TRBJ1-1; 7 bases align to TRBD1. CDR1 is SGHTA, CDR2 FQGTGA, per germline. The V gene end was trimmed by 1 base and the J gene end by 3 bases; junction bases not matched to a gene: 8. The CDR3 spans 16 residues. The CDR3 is CASSLMGGTADTEAFF. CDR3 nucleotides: TGTGCCAGCAGCTTAATGGGCGGGACAGCCGACACTGAAGCTTTCTTT.

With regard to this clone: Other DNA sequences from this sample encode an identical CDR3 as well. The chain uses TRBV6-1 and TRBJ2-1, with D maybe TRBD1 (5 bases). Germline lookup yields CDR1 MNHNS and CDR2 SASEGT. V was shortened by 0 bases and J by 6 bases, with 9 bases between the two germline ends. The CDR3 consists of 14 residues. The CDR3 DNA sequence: TGTGCCAGCAGTGAAGCTCTAAGGGGCAATGAGCAGTTCTTC. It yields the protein CASSEALRGNEQFF.

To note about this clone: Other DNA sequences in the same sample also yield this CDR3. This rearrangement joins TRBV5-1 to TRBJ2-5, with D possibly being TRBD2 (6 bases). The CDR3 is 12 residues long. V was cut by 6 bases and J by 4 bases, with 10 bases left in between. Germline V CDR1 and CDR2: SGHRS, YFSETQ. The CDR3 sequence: CASNPGGETQYF. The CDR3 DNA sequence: TGCGCCAGCAACCCCGGGGGAGAGACCCAGTACTTC.

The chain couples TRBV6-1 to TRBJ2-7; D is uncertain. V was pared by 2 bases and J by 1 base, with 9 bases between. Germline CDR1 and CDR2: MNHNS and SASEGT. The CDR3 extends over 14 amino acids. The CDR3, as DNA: TGTGCCAGCAGTGAATTGGCGGCTTCCTACGAGCAGTACTTC. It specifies CASSELAASYEQYF.

Here the CDR3 DNA reads TGTGCCAGCAGTGGGACGGAGACAGCGGGATATGGCTACACCTTC. As protein: CASSGTETAGYGYTF. The rearrangement joins TRBV28 to TRBJ1-2, with D perhaps TRBD1 (5 bases). V was cut by 5 bases and J by 5 bases, with 18 bases left in between. Germline lookup yields CDR1 MDHEN and CDR2 SYDVKM. The CDR3 is 15 residues long.

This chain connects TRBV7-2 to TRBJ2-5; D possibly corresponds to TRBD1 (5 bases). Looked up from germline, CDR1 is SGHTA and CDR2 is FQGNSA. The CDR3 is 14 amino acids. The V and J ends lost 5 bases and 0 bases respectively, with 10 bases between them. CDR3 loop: CASSVGAHQETQYF. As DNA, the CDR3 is TGTGCCAGCAGCGTAGGGGCACACCAAGAGACCCAGTACTTC.

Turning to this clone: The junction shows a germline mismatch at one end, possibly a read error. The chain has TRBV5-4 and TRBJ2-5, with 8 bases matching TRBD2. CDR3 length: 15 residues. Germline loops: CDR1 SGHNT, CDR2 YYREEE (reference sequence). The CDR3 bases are TGCGCCAGCAGCCAATCCAGTCTAGCGGGAGAGACCCAGTACTTC. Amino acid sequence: CASSQSSLAGETQYF. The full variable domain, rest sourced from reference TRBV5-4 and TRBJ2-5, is ETGVTQSPTHLIKTRGQQVTLRCSSQSGHNTVSWYQQALGQGPQFIFQYYREEENGRGNFPPRFSGLQFPNYSSELNVNALELDDSALYLCASSQSSLAGETQYFGPGTRLLVL.

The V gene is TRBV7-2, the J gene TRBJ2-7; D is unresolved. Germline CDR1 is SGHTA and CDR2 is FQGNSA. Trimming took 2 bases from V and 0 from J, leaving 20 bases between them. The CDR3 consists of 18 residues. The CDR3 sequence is CASSLLGFNPLSSYEQYF. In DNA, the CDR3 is TGTGCCAGCAGCTTATTGGGGTTCAACCCTCTAAGCTCCTACGAGCAGTACTTC.

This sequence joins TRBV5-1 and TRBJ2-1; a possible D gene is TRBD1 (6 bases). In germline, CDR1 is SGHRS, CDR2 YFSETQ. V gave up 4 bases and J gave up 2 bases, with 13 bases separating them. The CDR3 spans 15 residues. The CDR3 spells CASSTNRDTYNEQFF. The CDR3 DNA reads TGCGCCAGCAGCACTAACCGGGACACCTACAATGAGCAGTTCTTC.

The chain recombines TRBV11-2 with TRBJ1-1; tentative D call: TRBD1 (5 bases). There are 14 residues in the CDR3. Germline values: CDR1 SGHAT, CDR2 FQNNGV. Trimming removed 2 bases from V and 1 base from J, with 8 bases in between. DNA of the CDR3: TGTGCCAGCAGCTTAACAGGAACGAACACTGAAGCTTTCTTT. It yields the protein CASSLTGTNTEAFF.

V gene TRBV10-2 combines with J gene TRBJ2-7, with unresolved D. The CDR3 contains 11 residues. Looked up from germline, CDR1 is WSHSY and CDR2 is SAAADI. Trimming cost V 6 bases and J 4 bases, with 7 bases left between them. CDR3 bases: TGCGCCAGCAGGGAGATATACGAGCAGTACTTC. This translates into CASREIYEQYF.

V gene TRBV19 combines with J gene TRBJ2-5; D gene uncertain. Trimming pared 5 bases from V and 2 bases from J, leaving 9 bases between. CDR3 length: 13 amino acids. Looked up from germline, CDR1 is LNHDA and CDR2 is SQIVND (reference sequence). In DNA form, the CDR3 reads TGTGCCAGTAGTCACAACAGACAAGAGACCCAGTACTTC. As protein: CASSHNRQETQYF. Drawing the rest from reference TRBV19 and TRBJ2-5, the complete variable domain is DGGITQSPKYLFRKEGQNVTLSCEQNLNHDAMYWYRQDPGQGLRLIYYSQIVNDFQKGDIAEGYSVSREKKESFPLTVTSAQKNPTAFYLCASSHNRQETQYFGPGTRLLVL.

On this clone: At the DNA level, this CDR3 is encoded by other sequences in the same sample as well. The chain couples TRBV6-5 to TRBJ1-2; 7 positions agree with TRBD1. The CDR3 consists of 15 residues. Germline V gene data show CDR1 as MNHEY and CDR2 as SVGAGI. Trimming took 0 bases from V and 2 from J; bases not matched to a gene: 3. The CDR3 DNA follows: TGTGCCAGCAGTTACTCGGGCAGGGGGAACTATGGCTACACCTTC. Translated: CASSYSGRGNYGYTF.